The entry below describes one TCR beta chain. Its antigen remains unidentified. The sample comes from a study of blood T cells in healthy people across ages. PCR was performed a second time for about 7 to 11 cycles using a sample-barcoded 5' primer and a J-beta primer mix. From the 5' RACE reads, TCRdb called clonotypes with MiXCR, one entry per CDR3 protein. The data contain 700,000 to 950,000 distinct CDR3 sequences, roughly 47% of them singletons. Germline CDR1 reads MDHEN; CDR2 reads SYDVKM. V lost 3 bases and J lost 1; bases outside the gene matches: 2. CDR3 length: 15 residues. Regarding the study as a whole: Considered underestimates were the diversity estimates obtained from one million T cells.

Specimen: blood. The clonotype was recovered from a woman aged 55-69 years in good health. The V gene is TRBV28, the J gene TRBJ1-1, with 10 nucleotides matching TRBD1. The CDR3 bases are TGTGCCAGCAGTTTGAGACAGGGGGCGAACACTGAAGCTTTCTTT. Translation: CASSLRQGANTEAFF.